The sequence of this T cell receptor beta chain was determined in a study of blood T cell repertoires in COVID-19. The assay was immunoSEQ multiplex PCR, and TCRdb's table has in-frame clones only and misses some. The sample yields some 220,000 clones, roughly 88% seen once. CDR3 length equals 15 residues. CDR1 is SNHLY, CDR2 FYNNEI, per germline. V shed 8 bases and J shed 0 bases, with 11 bases lying between them. Participant age was roughly 18 to 90 years, and participants resided in fewer than 25 US areas. Clinical history as reported by participants underpinned cohort assignment. The TCR sequence derives from a middle-aged woman with acute COVID-19. The sequenced material came from PBMCs or T cells enriched from blood (not recorded which). The J gene is TRBJ2-6, the V gene TRBV2; D is undetermined. The CDR3 here is CASSGLYSGANVLTF. The DNA of the CDR3 is TGTGCCAGCTCTGGCCTGTACTCTGGGGCCAACGTCCTGACTTTC.